This TCR beta chain is drawn from a study of a mutant IDH1 vaccine in newly diagnosed glioma. TCRdb keeps only in-frame clones here, not all; method: immunoSEQ multiplex PCR. This sample has around 70,000 clones, with about four fifths found just once. Of note for this clone: Its matching antigen is unknown.

Stated time point: week 35, safety follow-up. The study gave 300 ug of mutant IDH1 20-mer peptide per vaccine dose, with topical imiquimod. CDR3 length: 15 residues. With 3 bases removed from V and 4 bases from J, the gap between germline ends came to 13 bases. Germline loops: CDR1 KGHSH, CDR2 LQKENI. This chain uses TRBV18 with TRBJ2-1, with D possibly matching TRBD2 (6 bases). The sample was PBMCs, taken from a glioma patient whose treatment included an IDH1 peptide vaccine. This sequence originates from a man aged 18 to 30 with glioma. The chain's CDR3 is CASSPLVAEYNEQFF. CDR3 sequence (DNA): TGTGCCAGCTCACCCCTCGTAGCGGAGTACAATGAGCAGTTCTTC.